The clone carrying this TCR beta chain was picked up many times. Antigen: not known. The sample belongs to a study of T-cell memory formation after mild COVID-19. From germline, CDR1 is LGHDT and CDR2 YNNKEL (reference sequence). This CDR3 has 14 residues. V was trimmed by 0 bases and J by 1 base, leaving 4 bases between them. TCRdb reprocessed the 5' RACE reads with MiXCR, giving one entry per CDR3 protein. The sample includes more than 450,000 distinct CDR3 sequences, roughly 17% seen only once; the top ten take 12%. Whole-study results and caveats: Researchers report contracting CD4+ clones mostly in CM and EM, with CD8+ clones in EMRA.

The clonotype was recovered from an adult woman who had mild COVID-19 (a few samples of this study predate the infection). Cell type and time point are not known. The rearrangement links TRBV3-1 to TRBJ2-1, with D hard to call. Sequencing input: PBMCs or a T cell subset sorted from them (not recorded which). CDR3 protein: CASSQDASYNEQFF. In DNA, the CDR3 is TGTGCCAGCAGCCAAGACGCGTCCTACAATGAGCAGTTCTTC.